This T cell receptor (beta chain) was captured in a study of cytomegalovirus exposure and HLA in healthy donors. Study results and caveats: The CMV antigen specificity of a few CMV-associated chains was confirmed through in vitro analysis.

13 Jbeta primers and 60 Vbeta primers were used for the PCR. Here immunoSEQ multiplex PCR was the method, and the copy in TCRdb shows in-frame clones only, minus some. The repertoire holds around 76,000 clones, about 71% seen once, with about 10% in the top ten. Germline V gene data show CDR1 as WNHNN and CDR2 as SYGVQD (reference sequence). V shed 5 bases, J shed 3 bases, and the junction held 5 bases outside the gene matches. This CDR3 region has 15 residues. Concerning this clone itself: Its antigen is not identified.

The chain couples TRBV10-1 to TRBJ1-5; 9 bases align to TRBD1. The sequence was obtained from a woman in her forties or fifties in good health and CMV-seropositive. Specimen: PBMCs. CDR3 sequence (DNA): TGCGCCAGCAGTCCCGGGACAGGGAACAATCAGCCCCAGCATTTT. Protein: CASSPGTGNNQPQHF.